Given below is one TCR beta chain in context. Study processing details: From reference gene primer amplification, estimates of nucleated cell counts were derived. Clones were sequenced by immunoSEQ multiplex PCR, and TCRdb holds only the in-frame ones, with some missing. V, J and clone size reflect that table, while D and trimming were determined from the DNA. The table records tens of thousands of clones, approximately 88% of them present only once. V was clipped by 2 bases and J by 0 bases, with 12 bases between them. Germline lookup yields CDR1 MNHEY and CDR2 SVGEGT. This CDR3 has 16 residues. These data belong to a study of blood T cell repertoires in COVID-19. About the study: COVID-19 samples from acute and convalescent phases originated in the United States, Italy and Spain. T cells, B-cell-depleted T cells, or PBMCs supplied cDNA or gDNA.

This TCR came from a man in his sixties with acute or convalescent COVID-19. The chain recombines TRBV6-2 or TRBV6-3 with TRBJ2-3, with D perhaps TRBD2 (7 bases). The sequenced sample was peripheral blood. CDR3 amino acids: CASSYGGATSTDTQYF. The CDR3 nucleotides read TGTGCCAGCAGTTACGGGGGGGCTACTAGCACAGATACGCAGTATTTT.